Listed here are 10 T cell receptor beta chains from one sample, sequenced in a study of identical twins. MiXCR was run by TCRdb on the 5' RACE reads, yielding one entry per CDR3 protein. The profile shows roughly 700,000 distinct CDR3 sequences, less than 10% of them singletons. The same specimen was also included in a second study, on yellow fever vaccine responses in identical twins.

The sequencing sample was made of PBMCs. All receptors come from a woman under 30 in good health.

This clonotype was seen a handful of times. This CDR3 reads CAITGTGVSPLHF. The CDR3 DNA reads TGTGCCATCACCGGGACAGGGGTTTCACCCCTCCACTTT. The rearrangement links TRBV6-6 to TRBJ1-6; 10 bases match TRBD1. The length of the CDR3 is 13 residues. Germline V gene lookup returns CDR1 MNHNY and CDR2 SVGAGI (reference sequence). After removal of 10 bases from V and 9 bases from J, the junction contained 6 bases not matched to a gene.

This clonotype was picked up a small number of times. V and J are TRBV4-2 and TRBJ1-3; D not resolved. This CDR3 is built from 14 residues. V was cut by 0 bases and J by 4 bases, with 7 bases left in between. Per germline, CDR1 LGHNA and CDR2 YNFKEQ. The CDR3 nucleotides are TGTGCCAGCAGCCAAGATATACGGGGAAACACCATATATTTT. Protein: CASSQDIRGNTIYF.

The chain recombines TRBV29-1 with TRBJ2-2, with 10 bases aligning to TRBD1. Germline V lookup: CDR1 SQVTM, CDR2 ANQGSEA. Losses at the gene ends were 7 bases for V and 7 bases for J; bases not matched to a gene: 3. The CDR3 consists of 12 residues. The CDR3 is CSGTGGHGELFF. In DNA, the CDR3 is TGCAGCGGGACAGGGGGGCACGGGGAGCTGTTTTTT.

The CDR3 reads CASSGTETTNEKLFF. The CDR3 nucleotides read TGTGCCAGCTCCGGGACAGAGACAACTAATGAAAAACTGTTTTTT. The chain links TRBV6-4 to TRBJ1-4; 7 nucleotides agree with TRBD1. Germline V CDR1 and CDR2: MRHNA, SNTAGT. V lost 8 bases and J lost 0; bases outside the gene matches: 6. The CDR3 has 15 amino acids.

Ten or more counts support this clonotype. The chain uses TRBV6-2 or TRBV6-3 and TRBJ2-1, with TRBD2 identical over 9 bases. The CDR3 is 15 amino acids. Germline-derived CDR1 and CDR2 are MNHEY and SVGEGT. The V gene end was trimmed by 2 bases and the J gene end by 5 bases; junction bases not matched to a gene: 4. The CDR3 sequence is CASSYGLAKNNEQFF. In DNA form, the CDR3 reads TGTGCCAGCAGTTACGGACTAGCGAAGAACAATGAGCAGTTCTTC.

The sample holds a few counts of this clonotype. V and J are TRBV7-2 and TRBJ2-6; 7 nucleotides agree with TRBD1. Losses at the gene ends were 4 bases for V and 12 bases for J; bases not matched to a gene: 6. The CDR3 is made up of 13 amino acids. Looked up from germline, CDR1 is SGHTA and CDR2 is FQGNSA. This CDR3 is CASSSGQARVLTF. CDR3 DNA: TGTGCCAGCAGCTCCGGACAGGCACGCGTCCTGACTTTC.

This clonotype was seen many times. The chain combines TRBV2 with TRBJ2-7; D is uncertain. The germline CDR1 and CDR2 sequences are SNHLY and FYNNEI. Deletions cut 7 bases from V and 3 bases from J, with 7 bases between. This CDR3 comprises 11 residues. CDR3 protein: CASMSDYEQYF. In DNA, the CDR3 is TGTGCCAGCATGTCAGACTACGAGCAGTACTTC.

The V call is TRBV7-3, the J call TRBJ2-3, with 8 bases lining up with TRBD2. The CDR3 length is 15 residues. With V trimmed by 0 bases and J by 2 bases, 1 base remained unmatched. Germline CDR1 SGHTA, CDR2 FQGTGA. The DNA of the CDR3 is TGTGCCAGCAGCTTAACGGGACTAGTCACAGATACGCAGTATTTT. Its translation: CASSLTGLVTDTQYF.

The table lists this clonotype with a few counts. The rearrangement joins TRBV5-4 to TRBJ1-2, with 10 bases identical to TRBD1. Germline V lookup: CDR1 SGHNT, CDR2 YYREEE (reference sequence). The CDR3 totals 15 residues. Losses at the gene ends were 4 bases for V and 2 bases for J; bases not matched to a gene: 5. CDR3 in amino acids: CASSDPGQGNYGYTF. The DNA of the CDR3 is TGTGCCAGCAGCGACCCGGGACAGGGGAACTATGGCTACACCTTC.

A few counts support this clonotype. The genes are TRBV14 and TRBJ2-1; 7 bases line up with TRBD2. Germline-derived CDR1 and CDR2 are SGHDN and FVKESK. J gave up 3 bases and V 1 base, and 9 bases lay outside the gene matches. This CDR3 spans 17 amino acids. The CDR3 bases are TGTGCCAGCAGCCAAGTCTTGAGGGAGGGCCACTACAATGAGCAGTTCTTC. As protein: CASSQVLREGHYNEQFF.